Each of the 8 T cell receptor beta chains below was sequenced from the same sample in a study of T cells in Graves' hyperthyroidism and ophthalmopathy. What was amplified from RNA transcripts were TCR beta CDR3 regions. With the HTBI primer set, the TCR CDR3 went through a first round of RT-PCR. TCRdb fed the multiplex PCR reads into MiXCR, producing one record per CDR3 protein. In the table there are 380,000 or so distinct CDR3 sequences, more than 11% of which are singletons. Sequencing was done on a sample of blood. The receptors here all came from a woman younger than 45 with Graves' hyperthyroidism.

This clonotype was found many times. The chain uses TRBV28 and TRBJ2-5, with 10 nucleotides matching TRBD2. Germline loops: CDR1 MDHEN, CDR2 SYDVKM. CDR3 length equals 19 residues. Trimming cost V 2 bases and J 5 bases; bases outside gene matches: 17. CDR3 nucleotide sequence: TGTGCCAGCAGTTTAACGGCACAAGGACTAGCGGCTAATCGGGAGACCCAGTACTTC. Amino acids: CASSLTAQGLAANRETQYF.

V usage is TRBV4-2 and J usage is TRBJ1-6; 8 bases line up with TRBD1. This CDR3 has 15 residues. V gave up 0 bases and J gave up 10 bases; unmatched junction bases: 5. Germline CDR1 LGHNA, CDR2 YNFKEQ. The DNA for the CDR3 is TGTGCCAGCAGCCAAGAACAGACAGGGGAGTCACCCCTCCACTTT. This encodes CASSQEQTGESPLHF.

The chain couples TRBV3-2 to TRBJ2-1; the D call TRBD2 from the table was never checked on the DNA. TRBV3-2 is tagged as a pseudogene. The CDR3 loop spans 16 amino acids. This CDR3 is CASSHASGLSYNEQFF. CDR3 bases: TGTGCCAGCAGCCATGCTAGCGGACTCTCCTACAATGAGCAGTTCTTC.

This clonotype came up a few times. This chain joins TRBV5-1 and TRBJ2-7; D is unclear. Germline V gene sequence: CDR1 SGHRS, CDR2 YFSETQ. V dropped 4 bases and J dropped 4 bases, with 24 bases sitting between them. There are 17 residues in the CDR3. The CDR3 region is CASSLAVVVKGIYEQYF. The CDR3 bases are TGCGCCAGCAGCCTGGCGGTGGTAGTAAAGGGCATTTACGAGCAGTACTTC.

This clonotype occurred many times. The chain links TRBV10-3 to TRBJ1-1, with TRBD1 as a possible D gene (5 bases). CDR3 size: 12 residues. Germline lookup yields CDR1 ENHRY and CDR2 SYGVKD. V lost 10 bases and J 2 bases, leaving 11 bases between the germline ends. CDR3 DNA sequence: TGTGCCAGCGGGGGAACAAACACTGAAGCTTTCTTT. Its translation: CASGGTNTEAFF.

In regard to this clonotype: A much larger clonotype is one base distant, so this may be a read error. The limits of the CDR3 on the DNA are not certain, so only TCRdb's listed CDR3 is given. The rearrangement joins TRBV9 to TRBJ2-5; the tabulated D call, TRBD1, remains unverified against the DNA. The CDR3 is 16 amino acids long, termini counted. CDR1 and CDR2 (germline): SGDLS, YYNGEE. The CDR3 is CASSVVGQGAVETQCF.

This clonotype was seen more than once but under ten times. The chain employs TRBV6-6 and TRBJ1-4; 8 nucleotides agree with TRBD1. Germline values: CDR1 MNHNY, CDR2 SVGAGI (reference sequence). The CDR3 runs 15 residues. The trim removed 1 base at V and 10 bases at J, leaving 8 bases unmatched. CDR3 in amino acids: CASSYLDRVVGKLFF. Written as DNA, the CDR3 is TGTGCCAGCAGTTACTTGGACAGGGTGGTGGGAAAACTGTTTTTT.

Only a few counts were recorded for this clonotype. This rearrangement joins TRBV2 to TRBJ2-2; 7 bases fit TRBD2. The CDR3 length is 14 residues. Germline V lookup: CDR1 SNHLY, CDR2 FYNNEI. The ends lost 4 bases at V and 3 bases at J; junction bases unmatched: 2. CDR3 nucleotides: TGTGCCAGCAGTGTCCGGGAGGACACCGGGGAGCTGTTTTTT. It yields the protein CASSVREDTGELFF.